Sequencing of this T cell receptor (beta chain) was carried out in a study of cytomegalovirus exposure and HLA in healthy donors. On the study more broadly: Unique TCRs from HLA-typed donors, 75 million to 100 million of them, were held in an early data release. Overall study results and limits: The productive fraction for most TCR beta V segments was about 90% or about 30% in an earlier analysis. Rare TCR sequences predominated, though certain public TCRs were found in many donors.

The V end was cut by 2 bases, the J end by 1 base, with 8 bases between. CDR3 size: 14 residues. Germline V CDR1 and CDR2: KGHSH, LQKENI. As concerns this clone: Its antigen is unidentified.

Use of 60 Vbeta and 13 Jbeta primers characterized the PCR. Produced via immunoSEQ multiplex PCR; TCRdb's table is partial and in-frame only. The table has some 120,000 clones, over 65% seen once. The sample taken for sequencing was PBMCs. The TCR was taken from a man aged 50-60 years in good health and CMV-seronegative. The chain joins TRBV18 to TRBJ1-1, with no clear D. CDR3 in DNA: TGTGCCAGCTCACCATCAAACACGAACACTGAAGCTTTCTTT. This encodes CASSPSNTNTEAFF.